Following are 24 T cell receptor beta chains from one sample sequenced in a study of monozygotic twins with inflammatory bowel disease. TCRdb reprocessed the 5' RACE reads, keeping one entry per CDR3 protein, no DNA. Listed are approximately 140,000 distinct CDR3 sequences; roughly 2.5% falls within the top ten. Sequencing input: blood. Every receptor here comes from a human donor with ulcerative colitis or Crohn's disease, or a healthy co-twin of an affected twin (not recorded which).

V gene TRBV2 combines with J gene TRBJ2-7; TCRdb calls TRBD2, which cannot be checked without DNA. This CDR3 region has 14 residues. Germline loops: CDR1 SNHLY, CDR2 FYNNEI. Here the CDR3 reads CASSEMGLNYEQYF.

The chain recombines TRBV6-2 or TRBV6-3 with TRBJ2-5. This CDR3 contains 12 residues. Germline CDR1 and CDR2: MNHEY and SVGEGT. CDR3 protein: CASSYSTGTQYF.

The rearrangement uses TRBV7-2 and TRBJ2-1; without DNA, the TCRdb call of TRBD1 cannot be checked. This CDR3 has 13 amino acids. Germline-derived CDR1 and CDR2 are SGHTA and FQGNSA. CDR3 residues: CASSFPNRDEQFF.

V gene TRBV5-1 combines with J gene TRBJ2-3; TCRdb designates TRBD2, a call that cannot be tested without DNA. Germline assignment: CDR1 SGHRS and CDR2 YFSETQ. The length of the CDR3 is 15 residues. This CDR3 is CASSLVGLLGDTQYF.

The rearrangement uses TRBV5-1 and TRBJ2-3; checking the TCRdb D call of TRBD2 is not possible without DNA. This CDR3 is built from 16 residues. The V gene's germline CDR1 is SGHRS and CDR2 YFSETQ. The CDR3 is CASSPGLAGGGDTQYF. Complete variable domain (other parts from reference TRBV5-1 and TRBJ2-3): KAGVTQTPRYLIKTRGQQVTLSCSPISGHRSVSWYQQTPGQGLQFLFEYFSETQRNKGNFPGRFSGRQFSNSRSEMNVSTLELGDSALYLCASSPGLAGGGDTQYFGPGTRLTVL.

The rearrangement uses TRBV18 and TRBJ2-2; TCRdb's D call of TRBD1 is untestable without DNA. The CDR3 has 16 amino acids. Germline-derived CDR1 and CDR2 are KGHSH and LQKENI. CDR3 sequence reads: CASSPARTSFTGELFF.

The chain links TRBV20-1 to TRBJ2-7. There are 12 residues in the CDR3. Germline loops: CDR1 DFQATT, CDR2 SNEGSKA (reference sequence). The CDR3 reads CSAPTDSYEQYF.

The chain is built from TRBV4-1 and TRBJ2-7. Germline V gives CDR1 MGHRA, CDR2 YSYEKL. This CDR3 has 15 amino acids. CDR3: CASSLDPGYSYEQYF.

The rearrangement links TRBV20-1 to TRBJ2-7; the TRBD2 assignment by TCRdb is unverifiable without DNA. The CDR3 has 12 residues. The germline V gene has CDR1 DFQATT and CDR2 SNEGSKA (reference sequence). The CDR3 loop is CSAGPDRYEQYF.

The chain uses TRBV7-9 and TRBJ1-2; with no DNA, the TCRdb D assignment of TRBD1 cannot be verified. The germline gives CDR1 SEHNR, CDR2 FQNEAQ (reference sequence). The CDR3 has 15 residues. The CDR3: CASSLAAGANYGYTF.

The rearrangement links TRBV5-1 to TRBJ1-3; there is no DNA to check the TCRdb D call of TRBD1. Germline values: CDR1 SGHRS, CDR2 YFSETQ. There are 16 residues in the CDR3. CDR3 residues: CASSSTTQASGNTIYF.

CDR3 region: CASSLRTGAYEQYF. This sequence joins TRBV7-2 and TRBJ2-7. CDR3 length: 14 amino acids. Germline CDR1 reads SGHTA; CDR2 reads FQGNSA. Together with reference TRBV7-2 and TRBJ2-7, the CDR3 gives the full variable domain: GAGVSQSPSNKVTEKGKDVELRCDPISGHTALYWYRQSLGQGLEFLIYFQGNSAPDKSGLPSDRFSAERTGGSVSTLTIQRTQQEDSAVYLCASSLRTGAYEQYFGPGTRLTVT.

The chain has TRBV7-2 and TRBJ1-2; the D gene TCRdb calls, TRBD1, cannot be checked with no DNA. Looked up from germline, CDR1 is SGHTA and CDR2 is FQGNSA. The CDR3 loop spans 12 amino acids. CDR3 sequence: CASSYRDDGYTF.

The chain has TRBV5-1 and TRBJ2-4; as DNA is missing, the TRBD2 call by TCRdb cannot be tested. The CDR3 has 20 residues. Germline V gives CDR1 SGHRS, CDR2 YFSETQ. CDR3: CASSLGTSGGGSLAKNIQYF.

The chain combines TRBV29-1 with TRBJ2-7; no DNA is available, so the TRBD1 call from TCRdb remains unchecked. CDR3 length: 14 amino acids. Germline V gives CDR1 SQVTM, CDR2 ANQGSEA. CDR3 in amino acids: CSVEKQGAPYEQYF.

The chain uses TRBV18 and TRBJ1-2; TCRdb names TRBD1, which stays unverified in the absence of DNA. The CDR3 contains 16 residues. Germline CDR1 reads KGHSH; CDR2 reads LQKENI. CDR3 residues: CASSPQGQSNEYGYTF.

The CDR3 protein is CASSYSTQGADYEQYF. This sequence joins TRBV6-5 and TRBJ2-7; as DNA is missing, the TRBD1 call by TCRdb cannot be tested. This CDR3 is built from 16 residues. Germline CDR1 and CDR2: MNHEY and SVGAGI.

The J gene is TRBJ2-7, the V gene TRBV20-1; TCRdb's D call of TRBD2 is untestable without DNA. This CDR3 comprises 13 residues. Germline V gene data show CDR1 as DFQATT and CDR2 as SNEGSKA (reference sequence). CDR3 sequence: CSARGSGTYEQYF.

The genes are TRBV12-3 or TRBV12-4 and TRBJ1-2; TCRdb designates TRBD1, a call that cannot be tested without DNA. This CDR3 is built from 12 residues. CDR3 sequence reads: CASSWGSYGYTF.

V usage is TRBV20-1 and J usage is TRBJ1-5; lacking DNA, the TRBD1 call made by TCRdb goes unchecked. Germline assignment: CDR1 DFQATT and CDR2 SNEGSKA (reference sequence). The CDR3 has 13 amino acids. The CDR3 is CSAGQAFNQPQHF.

The J gene is TRBJ1-3, the V gene TRBV18; TCRdb designates TRBD1, a call that cannot be tested without DNA. The CDR3 has 15 amino acids. Germline V gene sequence: CDR1 KGHSH, CDR2 LQKENI. CDR3 amino acids: CASSPVGATMDTIYF.

The chain has TRBV12-3 or TRBV12-4 and TRBJ2-5; without DNA, the TCRdb call of TRBD1 cannot be checked. There are 14 residues in the CDR3. CDR3 in amino acids: CASSLRQGQETQYF.

V gene TRBV5-1 combines with J gene TRBJ1-6; the D call of TRBD1 rests on TCRdb alone, since no DNA is present to check it. Germline assignment: CDR1 SGHRS and CDR2 YFSETQ. The CDR3 has 18 residues. The CDR3 sequence is CASSMVRSGVLNNSPLHF.

The chain recombines TRBV7-2 with TRBJ1-1; TCRdb picks TRBD1, but there is no DNA to check that call. Germline CDR1 SGHTA, CDR2 FQGNSA. CDR3 size: 13 residues. The CDR3 sequence: CASSPGRAWEAFF.